This T cell receptor (beta chain) originates from a study of regulatory T cells in long-lasting Graves disease. About this clonotype itself: Its antigen remains unidentified.

Study-level findings and limits: Persistent disease was associated with favored TRBV28 usage and with favored use of TRBJ1-2 and TRBJ2-5.

From germline, CDR1 is GTSNPN and CDR2 SVGIG (reference sequence). CDR3 size: 13 residues. The V gene lost 4 bases and the J gene lost 6 bases, with 13 bases spanning the gap. To make TCR beta libraries, researchers used iRepertoire HTBI primers and Arm-PCR of CDR3 regions. TCRdb processed the multiplex PCR reads anew with MiXCR; each CDR3 protein has one entry. The sample comprises about 660,000 distinct CDR3 sequences, about 32% of which are singletons, and under 55% rests with the top ten. Time point described: persistent/refractory GD, antithyroid drugs over 5 years with positive TRAb. From RNA extracted from PBMCs, the TCR library was made.

The chain employs TRBV30 and TRBJ1-3; D is uncertain. The material sequenced was peripheral blood mononuclear cells (PBMCs), taken when the disease was refractory, from a patient treated with antithyroid drugs. This TCR was sampled from a female donor with Graves disease. CDR3 amino acids: CAWTLIPQNTIYF. The DNA for the CDR3 is TGTGCCTGGACCCTTATCCCCCAAAACACCATATATTTT.